There are a few counts of the clone carrying this T cell receptor (beta chain). What it recognizes is unknown. The data belong to a study of blood T cells in healthy people across ages. General observations from the study: What prevented conclusive comparison of naive and antigen-experienced cells was that PBMCs were unsorted. Comparison with aged donors showed that long-lived donors had more naive CD4+ cells and higher diversity.

This CDR3 is built from 12 residues. Germline V gives CDR1 KGHDR, CDR2 SFDVKD. Trimming pared 8 bases from V and 0 bases from J, leaving 3 bases between. Using a J-beta primer mix together with a sample-barcoded 5' primer, a second PCR was run for roughly 7 to 12 cycles. From the 5' RACE reads, TCRdb called clonotypes with MiXCR, one entry per CDR3 protein. The sample holds fewer than 1 million distinct CDR3 sequences, approximately 48% seen once. V is TRBV24-1 and J is TRBJ2-2, with no clear D. The specimen sequenced was blood. The sequence came from a man aged 60 to 75 in good health. This CDR3 is CATKANTGELFF. The CDR3 DNA is TGTGCCACCAAGGCGAACACCGGGGAGCTGTTTTTT.